Below, 21 T cell receptor beta chains from the same sample are listed, as sequenced in a study of beta chain features in type 1 diabetes. Expressed TCRB transcripts were sequenced, since all the RNA that had been isolated was reverse transcribed. TCRdb's table, derived via immunoSEQ multiplex PCR, lists solely in-frame clones and lacks some. This sample yields over 500,000 clones, of which around 15% are seen a single time; approximately 0.099% belongs to the top ten. Sequencing input: naive CD4+ T cells from blood. Every receptor here comes from a man between 18 and 35 years old in good health.

The rearrangement uses TRBV2 and TRBJ1-2, with 12 bases matching TRBD1. Losses at the gene ends were 4 bases for V and 3 bases for J; bases not matched to a gene: 3. The CDR3 covers 15 residues. Germline lookup yields CDR1 SNHLY and CDR2 FYNNEI. The CDR3 here is CASSGDRGRYYGYTF. The CDR3 bases are TGTGCCAGCAGTGGGGACAGGGGGCGATACTATGGCTACACCTTC.

This clone was recorded a few times. The chain is built from TRBV6-5 and TRBJ2-7; D not resolved. V was trimmed by 2 bases and J by 7 bases, leaving 6 bases between them. The CDR3 spans 11 residues. Germline CDR1 and CDR2: MNHEY and SVGAGI. CDR3 DNA sequence: TGTGCCAGCAGTTACCTCCAGGAGCAGTACTTC. Translated, it gives CASSYLQEQYF.

The sample holds a few counts of this clone. This specimen includes other DNA sequences encoding the same CDR3. The chain is built from TRBV7-9 and TRBJ2-3; possibly TRBD2 for D (5 bases). This CDR3 spans 14 amino acids. The V end was cut by 1 base, the J end by 1 base, with 6 bases between. Germline V gives CDR1 SEHNR, CDR2 FQNEAQ (reference sequence). The chain's CDR3 is CASSLVGGTDTQYF. Written as DNA, the CDR3 is TGTGCCAGCAGCTTAGTCGGGGGCACAGATACGCAGTATTTT.

J is TRBJ1-6 and V is TRBV6-6; D not certain. The CDR3 contains 16 residues. Germline CDR1 and CDR2: MNHNY and SVGAGI (reference sequence). V lost 4 bases and J lost 0, with 10 bases in between. CDR3 residues: CASSSTQSSYNSPLHF. CDR3 bases: TGTGCCAGCAGTTCCACTCAGAGCTCCTATAATTCACCCCTCCACTTT.

The chain links TRBV29-1 to TRBJ2-5; D is possibly TRBD1 (6 bases). The DNA matches TRBJ2-7 better at its end, which makes the J call doubtful. The germline V gene encodes CDR1 SQVTM and CDR2 ANQGSEA. The length of the CDR3 is 13 residues. In nucleotides, the CDR3 is TGCAGCGTTGGGGGGCAGGGTGCCTACGAGCAGTACTTC. The encoded protein is CSVGGQGAYEQYF.

The CDR3 is CAWTGGTRALFF. For the CDR3, the DNA is TGTGCCTGGACCGGGGGGACGCGGGCACTGTTTTTT. The rearrangement uses TRBV30 and TRBJ1-4; tentative D call: TRBD1 (5 bases). Germline V gene sequence: CDR1 GTSNPN, CDR2 SVGIG (reference sequence). This CDR3 spans 12 amino acids. The germline V and J ends were trimmed by 4 bases and 13 bases, with 16 bases remaining between them.

This clone was seen a handful of times. V usage is TRBV7-9 and J usage is TRBJ1-1; TRBD1 might be the D (6 bases). This CDR3 contains 14 residues. Looked up from germline, CDR1 is SEHNR and CDR2 is FQNEAQ (reference sequence). V dropped 5 bases and J dropped 0 bases, with 10 bases sitting between them. CDR3 protein: CASSQDRLNTEAFF. As DNA, the CDR3 is TGTGCCAGCAGCCAGGACAGATTGAACACTGAAGCTTTCTTT.

This clone turned up a few times. The chain links TRBV4-2 to TRBJ1-2, with 10 positions matching TRBD1. Germline values: CDR1 LGHNA, CDR2 YNFKEQ. This CDR3 is 15 amino acids long. V lost 2 bases and J lost 4; bases outside the gene matches: 4. CDR3 protein: CASSQRTGGSYGYTF. CDR3 coding DNA: TGTGCCAGCAGCCAAAGGACAGGGGGGTCCTATGGCTACACCTTC.

The chain employs TRBV27 and TRBJ1-2; 9 positions match TRBD1. Trimming removed 6 bases from V and 5 bases from J; junction bases left unmatched: 7. The CDR3 runs to 14 residues. CDR1 and CDR2 (germline): MNHEY, SMNVEV (reference sequence). The CDR3 coding sequence is TGTGCCAGCAGCCCGGGACAGGGAAGGTATGGCTACACCTTC. It is translated as CASSPGQGRYGYTF.

This clone was counted a few times. This chain links TRBV6-5 with TRBJ1-2, with 7 bases lining up with TRBD1. J was trimmed by 1 base and V by 6 bases; bases with no gene match: 8. CDR1 and CDR2 from the germline V gene are MNHEY and SVGAGI. CDR3 length equals 15 residues. The CDR3 reads CASRRDRELNYGYTF. The CDR3 region has the DNA TGTGCCAGCAGGAGAGACAGGGAGCTTAACTATGGCTACACCTTC.

This clone has only a few counts. This chain connects TRBV7-2 to TRBJ1-5; no reliable D call. Germline values: CDR1 SGHTA, CDR2 FQGNSA. The CDR3 has 12 amino acids. Trimming left V 4 bases short and J 2 bases short, with 3 bases between. CDR3 sequence (DNA): TGTGCCAGCAGCTACCGCAATCAGCCCCAGCATTTT. Translation: CASSYRNQPQHF. The whole variable domain, filled in from reference TRBV7-2 and TRBJ1-5, reads GAGVSQSPSNKVTEKGKDVELRCDPISGHTALYWYRQSLGQGLEFLIYFQGNSAPDKSGLPSDRFSAERTGGSVSTLTIQRTQQEDSAVYLCASSYRNQPQHFGDGTRLSIL.

V usage is TRBV4-3 and J usage is TRBJ2-1; maybe TRBD2 (5 bases). In germline, CDR1 is LGHNA, CDR2 YSLEER. V lost 3 bases and J 6 bases, leaving 21 bases between the germline ends. The CDR3 length is 17 residues. CDR3 DNA: TGCGCCAGCAGCCAGGCGGTAGTGGGGTCGGGATCCAATGAGCAGTTCTTC. It translates to CASSQAVVGSGSNEQFF.

This clone was counted between two and nine times. The DNA of the CDR3 is TGTGCCAGCAGCACCTACAGGGCCCCAACCCTCCACTTT. It yields the protein CASSTYRAPTLHF. The chain links TRBV5-6 to TRBJ1-6, with D tentatively TRBD1 (6 bases). V gave up 4 bases and J gave up 14 bases, with 16 bases separating them. Looked up from germline, CDR1 is SGHDT and CDR2 is YYEEEE. This CDR3 is 13 amino acids long.

This rearrangement joins TRBV28 to TRBJ2-1; D unresolved. The CDR3 extends over 15 amino acids. The V end lost 6 bases, the J end lost 0 bases, and 12 bases lay between the germline ends. CDR1 MDHEN and CDR2 SYDVKM come from the germline V gene. The CDR3 nucleotides read TGTGCCAGCAGGACCTCCCGAAGCTCCTACAATGAGCAGTTCTTC. Translation gives CASRTSRSSYNEQFF.

This clone came up a few times. For the CDR3, the DNA is TGTGCCAGCAGCCCCCGACTAGCGGGAGTTACCGGGGAGCTGTTTTTT. Protein sequence: CASSPRLAGVTGELFF. The V and J genes are TRBV7-2 and TRBJ2-2, with 12 nucleotides matching TRBD2. The J segment lost 5 bases and the V segment lost 5 bases, leaving 6 bases of the junction unmatched. The germline CDR1 and CDR2 sequences are SGHTA and FQGNSA. The CDR3 length is 16 residues.

The sample holds a few counts of this clone. The CDR3 reads CASSEARQTYGYTF. CDR3 coding DNA: TGTGCCAGCAGTGAAGCGCGGCAGACCTATGGCTACACCTTC. This rearrangement joins TRBV2 to TRBJ1-2; no reliable D call. Germline CDR1 SNHLY, CDR2 FYNNEI. The CDR3 has 14 amino acids. V gave up 0 bases and J gave up 4 bases, with 9 bases separating them.

The table lists this clone with a few counts. The rearrangement joins TRBV27 to TRBJ2-7; TRBD2 is a possible D gene (6 bases). Germline V lookup: CDR1 MNHEY, CDR2 SMNVEV (reference sequence). This CDR3 comprises 11 residues. The V end was cut by 9 bases, the J end by 5 bases, with 11 bases between. As DNA, the CDR3 is TGTGCCAGTGTAGGGAGGCACGAGCAGTACTTC. This codes for CASVGRHEQYF.

In this sample, this clone turned up a few times. The chain joins TRBV7-2 to TRBJ1-1; a possible D gene is TRBD1 (5 bases). Trimming took off 5 bases at V and 1 base at J, with 11 bases between the two ends. Germline V lookup: CDR1 SGHTA, CDR2 FQGNSA. The CDR3 loop spans 14 amino acids. The CDR3 loop is CASSPRGKNTEAFF. CDR3 bases: TGTGCCAGCAGCCCTCGGGGGAAGAACACTGAAGCTTTCTTT.

This chain links TRBV5-1 with TRBJ1-1; possible D gene TRBD1, 5 bases. Between the trimmed V and J ends, which lost 4 bases and 3 bases, there was a span of 16 bases. This CDR3 region has 15 residues. CDR1 and CDR2 (germline): SGHRS, YFSETQ. CDR3 in DNA: TGCGCCAGCAGCCCGACAGCCCCAAGCGACACTGAAGCTTTCTTT. It is translated as CASSPTAPSDTEAFF.

There are a few counts of this clone. The chain has TRBV9 and TRBJ1-2; 7 nucleotides line up with TRBD1. Germline V lookup: CDR1 SGDLS, CDR2 YYNGEE. Trimming cost V 1 base and J 8 bases; bases outside gene matches: 2. This CDR3 is 12 amino acids long. For the CDR3, the DNA is TGTGCCAGCAGCGTAAACAGGGGAGGCTACACCTTC. Translated: CASSVNRGGYTF. The complete variable domain, with remaining parts taken from reference TRBV9 and TRBJ1-2, reads DSGVTQTPKHLITATGQRVTLRCSPRSGDLSVYWYQQSLDQGLQFLIQYYNGEERAKGNILERFSAQQFPDLHSELNLSSLELGDSALYFCASSVNRGGYTFGSGTRLTVV.

This clone turned up a few times. The chain has TRBV29-1 and TRBJ2-7; the D gene could be TRBD1 or TRBD2 (6 bases each). CDR1 SQVTM and CDR2 ANQGSEA come from the germline V gene. The CDR3 totals 10 residues. Trimming took off 7 bases at V and 13 bases at J, with 17 bases between the two ends. The CDR3: CSGERGAGYF. DNA of the CDR3: TGCAGCGGTGAGAGGGGGGCTGGCTACTTC.